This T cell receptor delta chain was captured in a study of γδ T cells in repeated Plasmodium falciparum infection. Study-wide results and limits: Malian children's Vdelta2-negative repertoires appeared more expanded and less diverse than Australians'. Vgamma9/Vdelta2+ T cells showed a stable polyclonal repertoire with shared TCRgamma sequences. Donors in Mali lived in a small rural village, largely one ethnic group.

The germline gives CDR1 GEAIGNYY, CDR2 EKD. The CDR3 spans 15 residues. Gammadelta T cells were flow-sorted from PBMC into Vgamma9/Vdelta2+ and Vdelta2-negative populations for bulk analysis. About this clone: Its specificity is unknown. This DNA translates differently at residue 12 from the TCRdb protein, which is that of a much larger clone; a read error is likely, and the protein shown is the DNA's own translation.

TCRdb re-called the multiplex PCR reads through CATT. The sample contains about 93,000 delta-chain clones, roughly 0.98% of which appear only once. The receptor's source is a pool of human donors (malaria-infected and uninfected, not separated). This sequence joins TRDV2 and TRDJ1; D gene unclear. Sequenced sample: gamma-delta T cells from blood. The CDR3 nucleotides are TGTGCCTGTGATCCTGTAGGGCCGCACACCGATAGACTCATCTTT. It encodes CACDPVGPHTDRLIF.